The clone carrying this T cell receptor beta chain was counted a single time. Its specificity is unknown. The sample is drawn from a study of cytomegalovirus exposure and HLA in healthy donors. Study-level results: Researchers had no immune exposure information except CMV serostatus available. Analysis performed later showed TCR beta chains linked to HLA being more clonally expanded than equally common others.

Researchers ran the PCR with 60 Vbeta and 13 Jbeta primers. TCRdb keeps only in-frame clones here, not all; method: immunoSEQ multiplex PCR. The data show approximately 140,000 clones, approximately 72% seen once. The source material was PBMCs. The clonotype comes from a woman aged 55-69 years in good health and CMV-seronegative.

In DNA, the CDR3 is TGTGCCAGCAGCTTACCCTTAGCGGGAGGGCCCTCAAACTACGAGCAGTACTTC. Translation: CASSLPLAGGPSNYEQYF. J is TRBJ2-7 and V is TRBV7-2; 11 nucleotides align to TRBD2. The CDR3 loop spans 18 amino acids. V lost 2 bases, J lost 3 bases, and 12 bases stayed unmatched. Germline V lookup: CDR1 SGHTA, CDR2 FQGNSA. Using reference TRBV7-2 and TRBJ2-7 for the parts outside the CDR3, the full variable domain is GAGVSQSPSNKVTEKGKDVELRCDPISGHTALYWYRQSLGQGLEFLIYFQGNSAPDKSGLPSDRFSAERTGGSVSTLTIQRTQQEDSAVYLCASSLPLAGGPSNYEQYFGPGTRLTVT.